The rows below give T cell receptor beta chains drawn from one sample of a study of CXCR3-negative and CXCR3-positive naive CD8 T cells. TCRdb reprocessed the 5' RACE reads and keeps a single row for each CDR3 protein, giving no DNA. This table lists around 81,000 distinct CDR3 sequences. The material sequenced was naive CXCR3- CD8+ T cells from blood. The source is a human donor in good health. Some clones in this sample may be carry-over from other donors' samples. Both conserved end residues are part of each CDR3. Size values are once, few and many counts, or a class for expanded clones, and some rows have none.

j_call	v_call	clone_size	cdr3_aa
TRBJ2-2	TRBV11-2	-	CASSLLHGNTGELFF
TRBJ1-1	TRBV21-1	-	CASSNTGFRDTEAFF
TRBJ2-3	TRBV9	-	CASSVTEAYADTQYF
TRBJ1-2	TRBV9	-	CASSMDRGGSVAYGYAF
TRBJ2-7	TRBV10-3	-	CAISSIAGGNYEQYF
TRBJ2-3	TRBV5-5	-	CASSLAGDTQYF
TRBJ2-7	TRBV20-1	-	CSATGTGGWYEQYF
TRBJ2-2	TRBV2	-	CATPDRGLSGELFF
TRBJ1-3	TRBV7-9	-	CASSPAGLTSGNTIYF
TRBJ2-7	TRBV4-1	medium-sized	CASSQEGGPRATYEQYF
TRBJ2-5	TRBV19	-	CASSLLPGRALETQYF
TRBJ2-5	TRBV24-1	-	CATSDFGRGRETQYF
TRBJ2-5	TRBV7-9	-	CASSYQNRETQYF
TRBJ2-5	TRBV28	-	CASSSRLDYQETQYF
TRBJ2-5	TRBV20-1	-	CSGDTQETQYF
TRBJ2-3	TRBV10-3	-	CAISRGVATTDTQYF
TRBJ2-1	TRBV10-3	-	CAISEPRGGPGLAHYNEQFF
TRBJ2-2	TRBV7-8	-	CASSLADGQGDTGELFF
TRBJ2-7	TRBV12-3/TRBV12-4	-	CASSLGLAGVEQYF
TRBJ1-1	TRBV11-2	-	CASSFSGQGATEAFF
TRBJ1-1	TRBV23-1	-	CASSQLKRGPEKTEAFF
TRBJ2-5	TRBV6-2/TRBV6-3	-	CASRQPLTGGHPETQYF
TRBJ1-2	TRBV12-5	-	CASGLPGTAVGYTF
TRBJ2-7	TRBV7-2	-	CASSLTTDEQYF
TRBJ1-6	TRBV15	-	CATSSLGQGSNSPLHF
TRBJ2-1	TRBV7-6	-	CASSLDINNEQFF
TRBJ1-2	TRBV12-3/TRBV12-4	-	CASSLSGGDGYTF
TRBJ1-2	TRBV29-1	-	CSVTETGGFGYTF
TRBJ2-3	TRBV29-1	-	CSANEYLSTDTQYF
TRBJ2-7	TRBV29-1	-	CSPVGQGGEQYF
TRBJ2-7	TRBV29-1	-	CSGGQGFSYEQYF
TRBJ2-1	TRBV6-4	-	CASSDPGTYSYNEQFF
TRBJ2-1	TRBV7-2	-	CASSLVWTGAYNEQFF
TRBJ2-7	TRBV28	-	CASTTSWLPEQYF
TRBJ1-1	TRBV20-1	-	CSARDNRLENTEAFF
TRBJ2-3	TRBV20-1	-	CSAPLAGGQGTQYF
TRBJ1-2	TRBV29-1	-	CSVERSAQGDYGYTF
TRBJ2-6	TRBV28	-	CASSSLGTISGANVLTF
TRBJ2-7	TRBV28	-	CASSLFFLSEGSYEQYF
TRBJ2-3	TRBV6-1	-	CASSEEGRDTDTQYF
TRBJ1-1	TRBV29-1	-	CSVEDRRQGSEAFF
TRBJ2-7	TRBV4-3	-	CASSLDRAITYEQYF
TRBJ2-1	TRBV7-2	-	CASSPGLAGGNEQFF
TRBJ2-1	TRBV11-3	-	CASSPRTSGTHNEQFF